A selection of T cell receptor beta chains follows, all from one sample in a study of T cell changes during pregnancy in multiple sclerosis. Data came from immunoSEQ multiplex PCR; TCRdb stores just in-frame clones and leaves some out. This table has tens of thousands of clones, around 93% appearing once. Sequences were derived from CD4+ T cells from peripheral blood mononuclear cells, sampled after pregnancy. Receptor source: a female donor with multiple sclerosis, enrolled in a pregnancy study. CDR3s include the opening cysteine and the closing phenylalanine or tryptophan. The D gene is left open where the match is weak.

j_call v_call d_call cdr3_nt cdr3_aa
TRBJ2-1 TRBV10-1 - TGCGCCAGCAGTGAGCAGCCGGGACTGAGCTCCTACAATGAGCAGTTCTTC CASSEQPGLSSYNEQFF
TRBJ2-7 TRBV9 - TGTGCCAGCAGCGTAGAGTCAGGGCAGACCTACGAGCAGTACTTC CASSVESGQTYEQYF
TRBJ1-2 TRBV2 TRBD1 TGTGCCAGCAGTGCCCAACAGGGGAGCTATGGCTACACCTTC CASSAQQGSYGYTF
TRBJ2-5 TRBV5-1 - TGCGCCAGCAGCTGGATGGCCTTGGGGGCGGGAGTTGAGACCCAGTACTTC CASSWMALGAGVETQYF
TRBJ1-2 TRBV7-8 TRBD1 TGTGCCAGCAGACAACTTCGACAGGGTGGCTACACCTTC CASRQLRQGGYTF
TRBJ1-5 TRBV2 - TGTGCCAGCAGTGTCCCGGCCGGAGGATATAGCAATCAGCCCCAGCATTTT CASSVPAGGYSNQPQHF
TRBJ1-1 TRBV5-5 - TGTGCCAGCAGCTTGGAAAAAGGGACTCCGGCTTTCTTT CASSLEKGTPAFF
TRBJ2-3 TRBV7-6 - TGTGCCAGCAGCCGTAGACAGGCAGATACGCAGTATTTT CASSRRQADTQYF
TRBJ2-1 TRBV11-3 - TGTGCCAGCAGCTTGGCAGGGCGGAATGAGCAGTTCTTC CASSLAGRNEQFF
TRBJ2-3 TRBV5-1 - TGCGCCAGCAGCTTGGATAGTAATACGCAGTATTTT CASSLDSNTQYF
TRBJ2-7 TRBV6-5 - TGTGCCAGCAGTTACGAGGGTCGGGGGGAGCAGTACTTC CASSYEGRGEQYF
TRBJ2-1 TRBV7-3 TRBD1 TGTGCCAGCAGCCCCCCCGGGACAGGCTACAATGAGCAGTTCTTC CASSPPGTGYNEQFF
TRBJ2-3 TRBV5-8 - TGTGCCAGTACTATGCGGGGAACAGATACGCAGTATTTT CASTMRGTDTQYF
TRBJ2-1 TRBV19 TRBD2 TGTGCCAGTAGTGTTCCTGGGGGCGGGGGGGCACAGTTCTTC CASSVPGGGGAQFF
TRBJ1-1 TRBV19 TRBD1 TGTGCCAGTAGTCTCCAGACAGGGGTGAACACTGAAGCTTTCTTT CASSLQTGVNTEAFF
TRBJ2-3 TRBV9 TRBD2 TGTGCCAGCAGCGTAGAGCTAGCGGGGGGATCGGATACGCAGTATTTT CASSVELAGGSDTQYF
TRBJ1-2 TRBV6-5 - TGTGCCAGCAGTTCCCGACAGCCCTCTAACTATGGCTACACCTTC CASSSRQPSNYGYTF